The 21 T cell receptor beta chains presented below share a single source sample, sequenced in a study of post-analysis software for immune sequencing data. Prepared libraries of TCR beta cDNA carried unique molecular identifiers. Each CDR3 protein is one row after TCRdb ran MiXCR on the PCR reads. The table has hundreds of thousands of distinct CDR3 sequences, approximately 37% seen once. Study-wide findings and caveats: Patients showed TRBV5-6, TRBV5-1 and TRBV20-1 among five TRBV segments more frequent than in controls.

No antigen has been assigned to these receptors. The sequenced material came from blood. These receptors all stem from a girl aged 2 to 10 with multiple sclerosis.

There are a few counts of this clonotype. The J gene is TRBJ2-1, the V gene TRBV12-3 or TRBV12-4; 7 nucleotides match TRBD1. Germline trimming cut 0 bases from V and 8 bases from J; bases unmatched to any gene: 4. There are 14 residues in the CDR3. The CDR3 sequence is CASSLAQGHHEQFF. The CDR3 DNA follows: TGTGCCAGCAGTTTAGCACAGGGGCATCATGAGCAGTTCTTC.

This sequence joins TRBV5-1 and TRBJ2-3; D unclear. This CDR3 has 14 residues. V lost 3 bases, J lost 9 bases, and 17 bases lay in between. The germline V gene encodes CDR1 SGHRS and CDR2 YFSETQ. CDR3 nucleotide sequence: TGCGCCAGCAGCTCGAACGTAGCCCGAAGCACGCAGTATTTT. This sequence encodes CASSSNVARSTQYF.

The V gene is TRBV24-1, the J gene TRBJ1-4; TRBD1 matches 10 bases. This CDR3 has 15 amino acids. V trimming: 4 bases; J trimming: 5 bases; junction bases outside the gene matches: 3. CDR1 KGHDR and CDR2 SFDVKD come from the germline V gene. The CDR3 loop is CATSDTGQGNEKLFF. The CDR3 bases are TGTGCCACCAGTGACACGGGACAGGGGAATGAAAAACTGTTTTTT.

This clonotype came up a few times. The chain recombines TRBV20-1 with TRBJ2-7, with D maybe TRBD2 (6 bases). The CDR3 runs to 13 residues. V was pared by 0 bases and J by 6 bases, with 12 bases between. The V gene's germline CDR1 is DFQATT and CDR2 SNEGSKA (reference sequence). CDR3 region: CSAREEAGIEQYF. CDR3 in DNA: TGCAGTGCTAGAGAGGAGGCGGGAATCGAGCAGTACTTC.

This chain uses TRBV12-3 or TRBV12-4 with TRBJ2-7, with 7 bases lining up with TRBD1. With V trimmed by 1 base and J by 2 bases, 11 bases remained unmatched. The CDR3 runs 17 residues. This chain's CDR3 is CASSLGRRGLRAYEQYF. The DNA of the CDR3 is TGTGCCAGCAGTTTAGGAAGAAGGGGGCTCCGAGCCTACGAGCAGTACTTC.

This clonotype has a handful of counts. The chain uses TRBV4-2 and TRBJ2-7; D is perhaps TRBD2 (5 bases). V was pared by 0 bases and J by 0 bases, with 12 bases between. The germline V gene encodes CDR1 LGHNA and CDR2 YNFKEQ. The CDR3 covers 16 residues. CDR3 bases: TGTGCCAGCAGCCAAGATTACCGGGGAGACTCCTACGAGCAGTACTTC. This gives the protein CASSQDYRGDSYEQYF.

This clonotype has a handful of counts. The V call is TRBV6-2 or TRBV6-3, the J call TRBJ2-6; 9 positions agree with TRBD1. Germline trimming cut 5 bases from V and 12 bases from J; bases unmatched to any gene: 8. The CDR3 extends over 14 amino acids. Germline assignment: CDR1 MNHEY and CDR2 SVGEGT. CDR3 sequence reads: CASSPWDRESVLTF. The CDR3 DNA reads TGTGCCAGCAGTCCATGGGACAGGGAGAGCGTCCTGACTTTC.

V gene TRBV5-1 combines with J gene TRBJ2-5, with D possibly matching TRBD1 (5 bases). The CDR3 has 18 amino acids. Trimming stripped 1 base from V and 2 bases from J, with 21 bases between. The germline CDR1 and CDR2 sequences are SGHRS and YFSETQ. CDR3 sequence reads: CASSLRQSGRTKQETQYF. In DNA form, the CDR3 reads TGCGCCAGCAGCTTGCGACAGAGTGGTAGGACGAAACAAGAGACCCAGTACTTC.

The sample holds a few counts of this clonotype. The CDR3: CASSLDRSTDTQYF. CDR3 DNA sequence: TGTGCCAGCAGTCTGGACAGGAGCACAGATACGCAGTATTTT. The V call is TRBV28, the J call TRBJ2-3; TRBD1 matches 7 bases. Germline V gene data show CDR1 as MDHEN and CDR2 as SYDVKM. Trimming at V came to 5 bases and at J to 0 bases, leaving 2 bases not matched to a gene. The CDR3 runs 14 residues.

This clonotype was found a few times. The V gene is TRBV7-2, the J gene TRBJ1-2; D is perhaps TRBD1 (5 bases). CDR3 size: 15 residues. V lost 5 bases and J 3 bases, leaving 16 bases between the germline ends. Germline CDR1 and CDR2: SGHTA and FQGNSA. The CDR3 region has the DNA TGTGCCAGCAGCGTCCAACCCGGGACGGACTATGGCTACACCTTC. Its translation: CASSVQPGTDYGYTF.

This chain links TRBV12-3 or TRBV12-4 with TRBJ2-1, with unresolved D. V lost 2 bases to trimming and J lost 7 bases, with 9 bases between them. There are 13 residues in the CDR3. The CDR3 reads CASSLSVGNEQFF. CDR3 DNA sequence: TGTGCCAGCAGTTTAAGTGTGGGAAATGAGCAGTTCTTC.

This clonotype was picked up a small number of times. CDR3 DNA: TGTGCCATCGGCCGGGCACAGGGATACAATGAGCAGTTCTTC. This gives the protein CAIGRAQGYNEQFF. This rearrangement joins TRBV10-3 to TRBJ2-1, with TRBD1 as a possible D gene (6 bases). The CDR3 is 14 residues long. V lost 8 bases and J 4 bases, leaving 15 bases between the germline ends. CDR1 ENHRY and CDR2 SYGVKD come from the germline V gene.

V and J are TRBV20-1 and TRBJ2-5, with no clear D. CDR1 is DFQATT and CDR2 is SNEGSKA in the germline V gene (reference sequence). The germline V and J ends were trimmed by 7 bases and 1 base, with 10 bases remaining between them. This CDR3 comprises 12 residues. The DNA of the CDR3 is TGCAGTGTAGGGCCTCCCCAAGAGACCCAGTACTTC. Its protein product is CSVGPPQETQYF.

This chain links TRBV3-1 with TRBJ2-7; 7 nucleotides line up with TRBD2. Trimming at V came to 3 bases and at J to 2 bases, leaving 4 bases not matched to a gene. CDR1 and CDR2 from the germline V gene are LGHDT and YNNKEL (reference sequence). This CDR3 is built from 14 residues. CDR3 region: CASSHLAVPYEQYF. The CDR3 nucleotides are TGTGCCAGCAGCCACCTAGCGGTACCCTACGAGCAGTACTTC.

This chain links TRBV29-1 with TRBJ2-1; TRBD2 agrees at 12 bases. J lost 2 bases, V lost 7 bases, and 6 bases had no gene match. This CDR3 comprises 15 residues. The germline CDR1 and CDR2 sequences are SQVTM and ANQGSEA. DNA of the CDR3: TGCAGCGCCAACCGACTAGCGGGGGCCTACAATGAGCAGTTCTTC. Its protein product is CSANRLAGAYNEQFF.

This clonotype was observed many times. The gene calls are TRBV5-8 and TRBJ2-4, with D unresolved. Gene TRBJ2-7 matches the end of the DNA better, so the J call may be wrong. The CDR3 contains 13 residues. Germline V gene data show CDR1 as SGHTS and CDR2 as YDEGEE. CDR3 sequence: CASSLWEWGEQYF. The DNA of the CDR3 is TGTGCCAGCAGCTTGTGGGAATGGGGCGAGCAGTACTTC.

CDR3 sequence: CSVRRLANTGELFF. The CDR3 nucleotides are TGCAGTGTTAGGAGACTGGCGAACACCGGGGAGCTGTTTTTT. The chain uses TRBV20-1 and TRBJ2-2; D remains unclear. This CDR3 comprises 14 residues. Trimming took 7 bases from V and 0 from J, leaving 12 bases between them. CDR1 is DFQATT, CDR2 SNEGSKA, per germline (reference sequence).

This clonotype was seen more than once but under ten times. The chain has TRBV29-1 and TRBJ2-1; 10 bases match TRBD1. The J segment lost 6 bases and the V segment lost 4 bases, leaving 6 bases of the junction unmatched. Germline V gives CDR1 SQVTM, CDR2 ANQGSEA. CDR3 length: 14 amino acids. The CDR3 here is CSVGPGQGVNEQFF. For the CDR3, the DNA is TGCAGCGTTGGACCCGGACAGGGGGTCAATGAGCAGTTCTTC.

The chain combines TRBV5-1 with TRBJ1-2; D uncertain. Between the trimmed V and J ends, which lost 2 bases and 3 bases, there was a span of 14 bases. This CDR3 is 15 amino acids long. Per germline, CDR1 SGHRS and CDR2 YFSETQ. CDR3 region: CASSLGYGGYYGYTF. The CDR3 bases are TGCGCCAGCAGCTTAGGATACGGAGGGTACTATGGCTACACCTTC. Variable domain in full (rest from reference TRBV5-1 and TRBJ1-2): KAGVTQTPRYLIKTRGQQVTLSCSPISGHRSVSWYQQTPGQGLQFLFEYFSETQRNKGNFPGRFSGRQFSNSRSEMNVSTLELGDSALYLCASSLGYGGYYGYTFGSGTRLTVV.

The chain has TRBV4-1 and TRBJ2-3; no clear D gene. Trimming cost V 1 base and J 7 bases, with 6 bases left between them. Germline-derived CDR1 and CDR2 are MGHRA and YSYEKL. The length of the CDR3 is 12 residues. The CDR3 DNA reads TGCGCCAGCAGCCAAGTTCTGAATACGCAGTATTTT. Protein sequence: CASSQVLNTQYF.

This clonotype was recorded only once. The chain links TRBV7-9 to TRBJ1-2; TRBD1 is a possible D gene (5 bases). Germline CDR1 and CDR2: SEHNR and FQNEAQ (reference sequence). The V end was cut by 4 bases, the J end by 4 bases, with 13 bases between. This CDR3 contains 14 residues. The CDR3 region is CASSSDITFYGYTF. As DNA, the CDR3 is TGTGCCAGCAGCTCGGACATTACTTTCTATGGCTACACCTTC.